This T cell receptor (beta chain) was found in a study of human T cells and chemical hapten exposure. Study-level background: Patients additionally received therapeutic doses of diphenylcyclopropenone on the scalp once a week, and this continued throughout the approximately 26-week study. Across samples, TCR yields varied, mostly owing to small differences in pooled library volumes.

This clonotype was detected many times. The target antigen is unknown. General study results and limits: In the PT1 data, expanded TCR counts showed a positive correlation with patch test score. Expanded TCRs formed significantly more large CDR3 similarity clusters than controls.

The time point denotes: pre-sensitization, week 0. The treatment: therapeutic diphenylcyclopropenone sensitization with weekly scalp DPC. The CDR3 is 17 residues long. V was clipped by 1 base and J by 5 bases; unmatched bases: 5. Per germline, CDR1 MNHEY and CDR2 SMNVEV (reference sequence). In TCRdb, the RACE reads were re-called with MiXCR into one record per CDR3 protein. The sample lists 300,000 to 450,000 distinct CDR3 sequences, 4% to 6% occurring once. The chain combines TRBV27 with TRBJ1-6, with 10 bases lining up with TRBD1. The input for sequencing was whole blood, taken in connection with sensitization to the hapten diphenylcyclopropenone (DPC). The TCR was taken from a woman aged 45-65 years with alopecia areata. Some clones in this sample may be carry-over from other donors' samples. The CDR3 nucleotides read TGTGCCAGCAGTTTATTAACCGGGACAGGGGATAATTCACCCCTCCACTTT. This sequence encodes CASSLLTGTGDNSPLHF.